A single sample gave rise to the 8 T cell receptor beta chains below, sequenced in a study of blood T cell repertoires in COVID-19. This table comes from immunoSEQ multiplex PCR, and its TCRdb copy is limited to in-frame clones, with some not included. In the table there are approximately 190,000 clones, 70% to 90% of which are singletons. Input material: peripheral blood. The source of these receptors is a woman in her 70s with active or convalescent COVID-19.

V is TRBV7-9 and J is TRBJ2-3; 15 bases match TRBD2. The CDR3 is 18 amino acids. Germline trimming cut 5 bases from V and 4 bases from J; bases unmatched to any gene: 10. Germline V gene sequence: CDR1 SEHNR, CDR2 FQNEAQ (reference sequence). DNA for the CDR3: TGTGCCAGCAGCAGGGGACTAGCGGGAGGTCGGGGGGCAGATACGCAGTATTTT. As protein: CASSRGLAGGRGADTQYF.

The chain joins TRBV29-1 to TRBJ1-1; possible D gene TRBD1, 6 bases. This CDR3 contains 11 residues. Trimming pared 6 bases from V and 7 bases from J, leaving 12 bases between. Germline lookup yields CDR1 SQVTM and CDR2 ANQGSEA. This chain's CDR3 is CSVDTGFEAFF. CDR3 nucleotides: TGCAGCGTAGATACAGGGTTTGAAGCTTTCTTT.

The J gene is TRBJ2-5, the V gene TRBV7-6; a weak D match, TRBD1 (6 bases). Trimming removed 0 bases from V and 5 bases from J, with 16 bases in between. The length of the CDR3 is 16 residues. Germline lookup yields CDR1 SGHVS and CDR2 FNYEAQ. The CDR3 bases are TGTGCCAGCAGCTTAGCTACCGGGACAAACTCGGAGACCCAGTACTTC. Its translation: CASSLATGTNSETQYF.

This clone is a singleton in its sample. The DNA of the CDR3 is TGCGCCAGCAGCCCGGGGTCAGGGGAGCGCACCGGGGAGCTGTTTTTT. It encodes CASSPGSGERTGELFF. The chain joins TRBV5-1 to TRBJ2-2; tentatively, D is TRBD1 (6 bases). The V gene's germline CDR1 is SGHRS and CDR2 YFSETQ. CDR3 length equals 16 residues. The ends were cut back, 4 bases at V and 4 bases at J, with 17 bases in the middle.

The J gene is TRBJ2-5, the V gene TRBV15, with 9 nucleotides matching TRBD1. The CDR3 consists of 16 residues. Unmatched junction bases numbered 12, after V lost 5 bases and J lost 5 bases. Germline V gives CDR1 LNHNV, CDR2 YYDKDF (reference sequence). Here the CDR3 reads CATSYHSQGAGETQYF. The CDR3 DNA is TGTGCCACCAGCTACCACTCACAGGGGGCCGGGGAGACCCAGTACTTC.

The V gene is TRBV7-3, the J gene TRBJ2-1; 11 bases line up with TRBD2. V shed 5 bases and J 7 bases; nucleotides not matched to a gene: 7. The CDR3 consists of 15 residues. Germline V gene data show CDR1 as SGHTA and CDR2 as FQGTGA. The CDR3 sequence is CASSLASGRRNEQFF. Here the CDR3 DNA reads TGTGCCAGCAGCCTGGCTAGCGGGAGGCGGAATGAGCAGTTCTTC.

This chain uses TRBV28 with TRBJ2-4; 7 bases are a match to TRBD2. V was pared by 4 bases and J by 2 bases, with 5 bases of the junction left unmatched. Germline assignment: CDR1 MDHEN and CDR2 SYDVKM. The CDR3 loop spans 15 amino acids. CDR3 DNA sequence: TGTGCCAGCAGTTCTAGCGGTGTACCCAAAAACATTCAGTACTTC. This translates into CASSSSGVPKNIQYF. The whole variable domain, filled in from reference TRBV28 and TRBJ2-4, reads DVKVTQSSRYLVKRTGEKVFLECVQDMDHENMFWYRQDPGLGLRLIYFSYDVKMKEKGDIPEGYSVSREKKERFSLILESASTNQTSMYLCASSSSGVPKNIQYFGAGTRLSVL.

There are a few counts of this clone. The chain has TRBV7-9 and TRBJ1-1, with 9 bases matching TRBD1. CDR3 length: 17 amino acids. Germline V gene sequence: CDR1 SEHNR, CDR2 FQNEAQ (reference sequence). V trimming: 5 bases; J trimming: 1 base; junction bases outside the gene matches: 11. CDR3 residues: CASSSPPTGGGNTEAFF. The CDR3 DNA sequence: TGTGCCAGCAGCAGCCCCCCGACAGGGGGAGGGAACACTGAAGCTTTCTTT.